This T cell receptor (beta chain) was sequenced during a study of shared clonotypes between healthy human individuals. Germline V CDR1 and CDR2: SGHRS, YFSETQ. CDR3 size: 14 residues. Trimming removed 4 bases from V and 4 bases from J, with 12 bases in between. Several immunoSEQ 96-well plates shared each subset's DNA, each plate a replicate. Repertoires were generated with immunoSEQ multiplex PCR, while TCRdb's copy carries only in-frame clones and drops some. Seen here are 2 million or so clones, 85% to 95% observed once, and the top ten hold 0.13%. A remark on this clone: The sample holds other DNA sequences that translate to the same CDR3.

This rearrangement joins TRBV5-1 to TRBJ2-1; maybe TRBD2 (6 bases). Specimen: naive CD4+ T cells sorted from blood. This sample's subset: CD45RA+ positively selected. The receptor was isolated from a man aged 18 to 30 in good health. As DNA, the CDR3 is TGCGCCAGCAGCAGCCTGGCGGGGTACAATGAGCAGTTCTTC. Amino acids: CASSSLAGYNEQFF. Using reference TRBV5-1 and TRBJ2-1 for the parts outside the CDR3, the full variable domain is KAGVTQTPRYLIKTRGQQVTLSCSPISGHRSVSWYQQTPGQGLQFLFEYFSETQRNKGNFPGRFSGRQFSNSRSEMNVSTLELGDSALYLCASSSLAGYNEQFFGPGTRLTVL.